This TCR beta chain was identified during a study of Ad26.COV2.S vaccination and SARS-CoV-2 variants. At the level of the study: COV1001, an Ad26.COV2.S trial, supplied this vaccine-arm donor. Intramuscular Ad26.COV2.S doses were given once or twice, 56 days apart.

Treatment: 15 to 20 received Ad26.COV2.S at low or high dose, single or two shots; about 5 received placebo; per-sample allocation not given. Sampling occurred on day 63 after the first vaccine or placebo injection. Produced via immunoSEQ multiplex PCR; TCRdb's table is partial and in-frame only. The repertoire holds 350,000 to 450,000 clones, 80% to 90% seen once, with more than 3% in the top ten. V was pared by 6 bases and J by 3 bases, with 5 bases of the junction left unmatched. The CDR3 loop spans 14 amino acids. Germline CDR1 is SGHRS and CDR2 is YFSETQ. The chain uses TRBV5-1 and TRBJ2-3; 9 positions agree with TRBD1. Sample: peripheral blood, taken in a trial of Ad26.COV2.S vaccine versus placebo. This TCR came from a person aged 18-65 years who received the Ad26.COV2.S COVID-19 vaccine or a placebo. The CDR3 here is CASTSDRGTDTQYF. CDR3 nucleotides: TGCGCCAGCACTTCGGACAGGGGTACAGATACGCAGTATTTT.